This T cell receptor beta chain derives from a study of blood T cells in healthy people across ages. Trimming cost V 0 bases and J 2 bases, with 19 bases left between them. From germline, CDR1 is LGHDT and CDR2 YNNKEL (reference sequence). The CDR3 covers 18 residues. A J-beta primer mix and a sample-barcoded 5' primer were used in a second PCR of about 7 to 12 cycles. In TCRdb, the 5' RACE reads were re-called with MiXCR into one record per CDR3 protein. Altogether almost 550,000 distinct CDR3 sequences are present, around 24% being singletons, with the ten largest covering 8.7%. This clonotype was observed a few times. The data were also submitted as part of a second study, on T cells of mothers and their children. That paper adds: Sequencing returned over 8 million TCR beta CDR3 reads per mother and around 3 million per child.

V and J are TRBV3-1 and TRBJ1-2; D is perhaps TRBD1 (6 bases). The sequenced sample consisted of blood. This TCR was sampled from a boy younger than 18 in good health. The CDR3 DNA reads as TGTGCCAGCAGCCAAGAGCTTACCAGGGGCAGGTACAACTATGGCTACACCTTC. It is translated as CASSQELTRGRYNYGYTF. The full variable domain, completed using reference TRBV3-1 and TRBJ1-2, is DTAVSQTPKYLVTQMGNDKSIKCEQNLGHDTMYWYKQDSKKFLKIMFSYNNKELIINETVPNRFSPKSPDKAHLNLHINSLELGDSAVYFCASSQELTRGRYNYGYTFGSGTRLTVV.